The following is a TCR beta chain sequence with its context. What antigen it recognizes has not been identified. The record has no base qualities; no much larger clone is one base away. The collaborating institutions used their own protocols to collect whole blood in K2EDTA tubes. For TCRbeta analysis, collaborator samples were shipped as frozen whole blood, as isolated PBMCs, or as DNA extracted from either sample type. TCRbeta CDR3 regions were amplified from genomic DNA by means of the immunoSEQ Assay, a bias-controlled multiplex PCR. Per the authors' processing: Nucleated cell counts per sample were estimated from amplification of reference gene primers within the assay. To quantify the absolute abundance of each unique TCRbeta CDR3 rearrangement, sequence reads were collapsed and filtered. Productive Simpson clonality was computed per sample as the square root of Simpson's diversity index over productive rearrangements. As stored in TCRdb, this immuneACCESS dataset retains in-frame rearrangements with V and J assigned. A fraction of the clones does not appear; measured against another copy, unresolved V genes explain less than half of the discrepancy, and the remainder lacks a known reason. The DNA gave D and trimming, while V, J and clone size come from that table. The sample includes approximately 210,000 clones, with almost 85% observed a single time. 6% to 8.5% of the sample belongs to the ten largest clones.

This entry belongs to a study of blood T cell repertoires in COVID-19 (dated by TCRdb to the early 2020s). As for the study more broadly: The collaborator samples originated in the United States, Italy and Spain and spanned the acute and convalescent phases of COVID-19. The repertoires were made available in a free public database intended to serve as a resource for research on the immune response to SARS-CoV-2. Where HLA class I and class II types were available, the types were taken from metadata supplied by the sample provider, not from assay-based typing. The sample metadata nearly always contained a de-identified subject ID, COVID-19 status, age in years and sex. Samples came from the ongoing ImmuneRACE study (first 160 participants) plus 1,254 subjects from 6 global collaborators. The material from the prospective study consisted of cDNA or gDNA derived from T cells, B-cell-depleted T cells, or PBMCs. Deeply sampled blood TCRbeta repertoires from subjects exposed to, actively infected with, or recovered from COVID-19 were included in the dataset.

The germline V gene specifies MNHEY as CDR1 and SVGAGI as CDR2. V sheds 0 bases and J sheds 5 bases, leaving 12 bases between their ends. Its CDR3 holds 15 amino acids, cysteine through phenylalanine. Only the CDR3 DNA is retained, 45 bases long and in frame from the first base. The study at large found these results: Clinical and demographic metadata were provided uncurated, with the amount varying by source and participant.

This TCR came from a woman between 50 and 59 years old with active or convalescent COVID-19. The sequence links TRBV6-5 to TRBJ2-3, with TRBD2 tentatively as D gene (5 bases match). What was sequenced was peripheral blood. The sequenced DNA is TGTGCCAGCAGTTACTCATCCTATCGGGGAGATACGCAGTATTTT. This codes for CASSYSSYRGDTQYF.